One and the same sample provided the 4 T cell receptor beta chains below, sequenced in a study of blood T cell repertoires in COVID-19. The protocol was immunoSEQ multiplex PCR, while the TCRdb copy is restricted to in-frame clones and leaves out a portion. This sample has roughly 280,000 clones; 80% to 90% occur once, and the top ten carry more than 9.5%. The sequenced sample consisted of peripheral blood. These receptor sequences come from a woman in her 70s with acute or convalescent COVID-19.

This clone was detected only once. The chain recombines TRBV2 with TRBJ2-1, with 11 bases fitting TRBD2. Unmatched junction bases numbered 10, after V lost 6 bases and J lost 6 bases. This CDR3 region has 16 residues. From germline, CDR1 is SNHLY and CDR2 FYNNEI. The CDR3: CASRGRRLAGTNEQFF. The DNA for the CDR3 is TGTGCCAGCAGGGGCCGAAGACTAGCGGGAACCAATGAGCAGTTCTTC.

The chain has TRBV5-1 and TRBJ1-6; 7 bases align to TRBD1. The CDR3 covers 14 residues. J gave up 6 bases and V 8 bases, and 8 bases lay outside the gene matches. Germline V CDR1 and CDR2: SGHRS, YFSETQ. CDR3 amino acids: CARGKTGFNSPLHF. CDR3 nucleotides: TGCGCCAGAGGGAAGACAGGGTTTAATTCACCCCTCCACTTT.

In its sample, this clone was seen once. The chain employs TRBV11-2 and TRBJ1-2; TRBD1 is a possible D gene (6 bases). CDR3 length equals 15 residues. CDR1 is SGHAT, CDR2 FQNNGV, per germline. With 1 base removed from V and 8 bases from J, the gap between germline ends came to 17 bases. The CDR3 DNA reads as TGTGCCAGCAGCTTAGGGTCCGGGACAAGCGAGGGCTACACCTTC. Residues: CASSLGSGTSEGYTF.

The V call is TRBV7-3, the J call TRBJ1-2, with D unclear. The CDR3 is made up of 13 amino acids. The V gene lost 5 bases and the J gene lost 0 bases, with 7 bases spanning the gap. Germline CDR1 and CDR2: SGHTA and FQGTGA. DNA of the CDR3: TGTGCCAGCAGCCTCAGTGCTAACTATGGCTACACCTTC. Its translation is CASSLSANYGYTF.